These 8 T cell receptor beta chains came from one sample sequenced in a study of cytomegalovirus exposure and HLA in healthy donors. In the PCR, 60 Vbeta and 13 Jbeta primers were used. Sequencing used immunoSEQ multiplex PCR; TCRdb keeps in-frame clones, though not all of them. The sample shows about 130,000 clones, roughly 79% of them seen only once. The sample taken for sequencing was PBMCs. These TCRs come from a boy aged 2-15 years in good health and CMV-seronegative.

The chain carries TRBV19 and TRBJ1-6; a possible D gene is TRBD1 (5 bases). The V end was cut by 4 bases, the J end by 4 bases, with 11 bases between. The germline V gene has CDR1 LNHDA and CDR2 SQIVND (reference sequence). This CDR3 is 15 amino acids long. The CDR3 region is CASSTRDFYNSPLHF. In DNA, the CDR3 is TGTGCCAGTAGTACCCGGGACTTTTATAATTCACCCCTCCACTTT.

The chain couples TRBV7-3 to TRBJ1-1, with 7 nucleotides matching TRBD1. V gave up 7 bases and J gave up 1 base; unmatched junction bases: 3. CDR1 is SGHTA, CDR2 FQGTGA, per germline. CDR3 size: 13 residues. CDR3 bases: TGTGCCAGCACCAGGACAGGGAACACTGAAGCTTTCTTT. It is translated as CASTRTGNTEAFF.

V usage is TRBV6-5 and J usage is TRBJ2-7, with 10 bases fitting TRBD1. Trimming removed 0 bases from V and 7 bases from J; junction bases left unmatched: 9. This CDR3 comprises 16 residues. CDR1 is MNHEY and CDR2 is SVGAGI in the germline V gene. The DNA of the CDR3 is TGTGCCAGCAGTTACTCGAGGGGACAGGGGTCGGGAGAGCAGTACTTC. Protein: CASSYSRGQGSGEQYF.

The V and J genes are TRBV18 and TRBJ2-2, with D possibly being TRBD1 (5 bases). In germline, CDR1 is KGHSH, CDR2 LQKENI. The CDR3 length is 17 residues. Trimming removed 3 bases from V and 3 bases from J, with 17 bases in between. CDR3 protein: CASSPTTPDRDTGELFF. The CDR3 nucleotides are TGTGCCAGCTCACCTACTACACCAGACAGAGACACCGGGGAGCTGTTTTTT.

A single count supports this clone. V usage is TRBV15 and J usage is TRBJ2-6, with 7 positions matching TRBD2. Germline assignment: CDR1 LNHNV and CDR2 YYDKDF (reference sequence). The CDR3 is 16 amino acids. J was trimmed by 4 bases and V by 1 base; bases with no gene match: 4. In DNA form, the CDR3 reads TGTGCCACCAGCAGAGGGGGGGGATTGGGGGCCAACGTCCTGACTTTC. Translated, it gives CATSRGGGLGANVLTF.

The chain couples TRBV2 to TRBJ1-1, with D possibly TRBD1 on 5 matching bases. This CDR3 has 14 amino acids. The V gene's germline CDR1 is SNHLY and CDR2 FYNNEI. Deletions cut 7 bases from V and 3 bases from J, with 15 bases between. CDR3 in amino acids: CASTLVRGDTEAFF. In DNA, the CDR3 is TGTGCCAGCACTCTAGTCCGGGGGGACACTGAAGCTTTCTTT. Filled out from reference TRBV2 and TRBJ1-1, the complete variable domain reads EPEVTQTPSHQVTQMGQEVILRCVPISNHLYFYWYRQILGQKVEFLVSFYNNEISEKSEIFDDQFSVERPDGSNFTLKIRSTKLEDSAMYFCASTLVRGDTEAFFGQGTRLTVV.

This rearrangement joins TRBV25-1 to TRBJ2-1; D is possibly TRBD2 (6 bases). Germline lookup yields CDR1 MGHDK and CDR2 SYGVNS. V shed 1 base and J shed 1 base, with 11 bases lying between them. This CDR3 has 16 amino acids. As DNA, the CDR3 is TGTGCCAGCAGTGAATCGGGGACTCCGTCCTACAATGAGCAGTTCTTC. It translates to CASSESGTPSYNEQFF.

On this clone: One end of the junction is discordant with germline, which a read error may explain. The chain has TRBV6-1 and TRBJ1-4; tentatively, D is TRBD1 (5 bases). Germline loops: CDR1 MNHNS, CDR2 SASEGT. There are 14 residues in the CDR3. The CDR3 here is CAGSPQGVDGKLFF. The CDR3 DNA follows: TGTGCCGGCAGCCCGCAGGGCGTAGATGGAAAACTGTTTTTT.